This T cell receptor (beta chain) was captured in a study of CD8+CD57+ T cells in acquired aplastic anemia. This clonotype came up many times. Its target is not known. From germline, CDR1 is MNHNS and CDR2 SASEGT. V gave up 3 bases and J gave up 0 bases, with 11 bases separating them. The CDR3 totals 15 residues. Genomic DNA served as template for TCR beta VDJ and CDR3 profiling. MiXCR, run by TCRdb on the reads, gives a single entry per CDR3 protein. The data hold roughly 290,000 distinct CDR3 sequences, with about 50% observed a single time. Regarding the study as a whole: The number of CD8+ CDR3 sequences shared by patients and controls was approximately 31.

Patients sequenced had flow cytometry evidence of CD8+CD57+ cell expansion. This clonotype originated in a human donor with aplastic anemia. Sequencing input: sorted CD4+, CD8+, or CD8+CD57+ T cells (not recorded which) from PBMCs. The chain uses TRBV6-1 and TRBJ1-1; D call uncertain. CDR3 amino acids: CASSDRHNMNTEAFF. For the CDR3, the DNA is TGTGCCAGCAGTGACCGACACAACATGAACACTGAAGCTTTCTTT.